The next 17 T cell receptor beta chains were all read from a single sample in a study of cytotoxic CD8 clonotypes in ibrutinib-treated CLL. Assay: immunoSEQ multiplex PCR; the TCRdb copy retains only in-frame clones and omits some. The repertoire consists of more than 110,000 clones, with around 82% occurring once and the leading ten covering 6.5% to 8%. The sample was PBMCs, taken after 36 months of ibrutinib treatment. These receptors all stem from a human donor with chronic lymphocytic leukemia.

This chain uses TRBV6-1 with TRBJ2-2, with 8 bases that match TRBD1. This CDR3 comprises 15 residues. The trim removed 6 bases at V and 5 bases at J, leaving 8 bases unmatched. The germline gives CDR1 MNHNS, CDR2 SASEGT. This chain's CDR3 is CASRADRGGTGELFF. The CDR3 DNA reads TGTGCCAGCAGGGCCGACAGGGGAGGAACCGGGGAGCTGTTTTTT.

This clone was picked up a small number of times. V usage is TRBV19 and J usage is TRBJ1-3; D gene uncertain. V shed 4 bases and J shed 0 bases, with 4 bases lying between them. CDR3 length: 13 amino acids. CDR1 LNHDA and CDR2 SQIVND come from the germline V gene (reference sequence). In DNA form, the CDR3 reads TGTGCCAGTAGTAGGGACTCTGGAAACACCATATATTTT. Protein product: CASSRDSGNTIYF.

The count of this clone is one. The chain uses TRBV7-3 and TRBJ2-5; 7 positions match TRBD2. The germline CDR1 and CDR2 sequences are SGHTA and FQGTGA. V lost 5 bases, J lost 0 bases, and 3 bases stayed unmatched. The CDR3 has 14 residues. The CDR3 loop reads CASSQTSDQETQYF. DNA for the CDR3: TGTGCCAGCAGCCAAACTAGCGACCAAGAGACCCAGTACTTC.

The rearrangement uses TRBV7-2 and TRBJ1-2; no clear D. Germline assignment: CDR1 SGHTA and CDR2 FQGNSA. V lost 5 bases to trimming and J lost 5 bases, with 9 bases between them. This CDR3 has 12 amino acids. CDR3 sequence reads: CASSPGYYGYTF. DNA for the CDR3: TGTGCCAGCAGCCCGGGTTATTATGGCTACACCTTC.

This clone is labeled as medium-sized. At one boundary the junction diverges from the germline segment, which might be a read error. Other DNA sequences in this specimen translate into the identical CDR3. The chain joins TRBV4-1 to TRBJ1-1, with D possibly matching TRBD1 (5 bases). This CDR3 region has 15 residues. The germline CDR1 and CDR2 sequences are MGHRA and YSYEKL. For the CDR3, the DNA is TGTGCCAGCAGCCCCCTAGTTGGGGGGACCCTTGAAGCTTTCTTT. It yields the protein CASSPLVGGTLEAFF.

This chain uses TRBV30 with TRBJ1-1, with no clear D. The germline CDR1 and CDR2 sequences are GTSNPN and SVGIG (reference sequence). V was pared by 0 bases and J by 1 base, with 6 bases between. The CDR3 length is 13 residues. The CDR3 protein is CAWSVRRNTEAFF. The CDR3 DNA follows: TGTGCCTGGAGTGTAAGGAGGAACACTGAAGCTTTCTTT.

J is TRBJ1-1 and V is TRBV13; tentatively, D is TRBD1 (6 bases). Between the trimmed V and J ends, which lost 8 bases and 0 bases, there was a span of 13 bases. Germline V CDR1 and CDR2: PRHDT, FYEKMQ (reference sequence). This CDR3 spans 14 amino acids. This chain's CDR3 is CASALRDMNTEAFF. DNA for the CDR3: TGTGCCAGCGCACTCAGGGACATGAACACTGAAGCTTTCTTT. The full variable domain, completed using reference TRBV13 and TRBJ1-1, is AAGVIQSPRHLIKEKRETATLKCYPIPRHDTVYWYQQGPGQDPQFLISFYEKMQSDKGSIPDRFSAQQFSDYHSELNMSSLELGDSALYFCASALRDMNTEAFFGQGTRLTVV.

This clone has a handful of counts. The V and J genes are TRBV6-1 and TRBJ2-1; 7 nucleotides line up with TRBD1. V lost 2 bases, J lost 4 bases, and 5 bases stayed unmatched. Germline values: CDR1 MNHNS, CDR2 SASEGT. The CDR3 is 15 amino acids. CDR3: CASSEYLDRYNEQFF. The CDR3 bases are TGTGCCAGCAGTGAATATTTGGACAGGTACAATGAGCAGTTCTTC.

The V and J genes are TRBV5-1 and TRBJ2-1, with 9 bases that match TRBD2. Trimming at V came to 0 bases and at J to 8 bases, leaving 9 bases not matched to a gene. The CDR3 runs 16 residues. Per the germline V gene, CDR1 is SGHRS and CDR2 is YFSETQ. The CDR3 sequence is CASSLGVAGAYDEQFF. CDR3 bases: TGCGCCAGCAGCTTGGGGGTAGCGGGAGCTTACGATGAGCAGTTCTTC.

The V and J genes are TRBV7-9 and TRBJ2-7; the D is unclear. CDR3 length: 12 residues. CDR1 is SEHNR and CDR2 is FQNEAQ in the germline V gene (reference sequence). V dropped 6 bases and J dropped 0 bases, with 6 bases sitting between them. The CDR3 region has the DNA TGTGCCAGCAGTCCGACCTCCTACGAGCAGTACTTC. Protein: CASSPTSYEQYF. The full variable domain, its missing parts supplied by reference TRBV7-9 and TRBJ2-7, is DTGVSQNPRHKITKRGQNVTFRCDPISEHNRLYWYRQTLGQGPEFLTYFQNEAQLEKSRLLSDRFSAERPKGSFSTLEIQRTEQGDSAMYLCASSPTSYEQYFGPGTRLTVT.

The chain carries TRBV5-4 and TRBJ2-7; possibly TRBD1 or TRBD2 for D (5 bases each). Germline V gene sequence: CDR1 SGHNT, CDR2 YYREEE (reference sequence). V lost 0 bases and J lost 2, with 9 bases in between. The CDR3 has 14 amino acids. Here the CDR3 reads CASSLDGGTYEQYF. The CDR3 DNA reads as TGTGCCAGCAGCTTGGATGGGGGAACCTACGAGCAGTACTTC.

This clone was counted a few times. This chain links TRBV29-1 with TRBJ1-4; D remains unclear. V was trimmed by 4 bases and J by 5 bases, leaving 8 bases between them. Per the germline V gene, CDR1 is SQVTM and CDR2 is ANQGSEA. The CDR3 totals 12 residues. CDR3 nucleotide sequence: TGCAGCGTTGGGGTGGGGAATGAAAAACTGTTTTTT. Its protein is CSVGVGNEKLFF.

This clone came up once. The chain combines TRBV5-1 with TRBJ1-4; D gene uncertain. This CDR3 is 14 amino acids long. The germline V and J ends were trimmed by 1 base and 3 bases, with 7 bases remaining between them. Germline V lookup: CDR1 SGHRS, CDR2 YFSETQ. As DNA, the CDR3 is TGCGCCAGCAGCTTGTGGGGTTCTAATGAAAAACTGTTTTTT. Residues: CASSLWGSNEKLFF.

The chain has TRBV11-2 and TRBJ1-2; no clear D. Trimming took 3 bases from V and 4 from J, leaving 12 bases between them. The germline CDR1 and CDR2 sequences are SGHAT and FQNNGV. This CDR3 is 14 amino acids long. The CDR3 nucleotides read TGTGCCAGCAGCTTTCTCGGAGGTGTCTATGGCTACACCTTC. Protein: CASSFLGGVYGYTF. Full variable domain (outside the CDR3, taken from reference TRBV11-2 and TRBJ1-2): EAGVAQSPRYKIIEKRQSVAFWCNPISGHATLYWYQQILGQGPKLLIQFQNNGVVDDSQLPKDRFSAERLKGVDSTLKIQPAKLEDSAVYLCASSFLGGVYGYTFGSGTRLTVV.

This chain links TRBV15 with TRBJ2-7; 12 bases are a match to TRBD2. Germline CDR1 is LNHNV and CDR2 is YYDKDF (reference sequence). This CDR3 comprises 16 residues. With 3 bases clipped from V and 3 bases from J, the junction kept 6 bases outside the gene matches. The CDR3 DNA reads TGTGCCACCAGCAGGGCCGGGACTAGCGGGTACTACGAGCAGTACTTC. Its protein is CATSRAGTSGYYEQYF.

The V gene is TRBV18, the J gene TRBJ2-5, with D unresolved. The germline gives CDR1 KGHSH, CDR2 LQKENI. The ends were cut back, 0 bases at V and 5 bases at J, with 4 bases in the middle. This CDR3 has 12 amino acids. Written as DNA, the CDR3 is TGTGCCAGCTCACCACCGTGGGAGACCCAGTACTTC. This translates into CASSPPWETQYF.

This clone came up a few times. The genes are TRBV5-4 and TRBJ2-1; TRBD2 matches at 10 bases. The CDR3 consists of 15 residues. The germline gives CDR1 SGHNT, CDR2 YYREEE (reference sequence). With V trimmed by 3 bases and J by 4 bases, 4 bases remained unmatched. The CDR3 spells CASSSSGSGYNEQFF. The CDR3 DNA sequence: TGTGCCAGCAGCTCTAGCGGGAGCGGTTACAATGAGCAGTTCTTC.